These 30 T cell receptor beta chains share one sample of origin, sequenced in a study of chemoradiotherapy in HPV16-positive cancers (dated by TCRdb to 2022 to 2024). Libraries were made using the immunoSEQ multiplex PCR assay. TCRdb carries this immuneACCESS record with in-frame sequences only. Its versions omit some clonotypes, under half of them owing to an unresolved V gene in the studies checked, with the rest unexplained. The sample table contains 30,000 to 35,000 clones; only one count was recorded for about 82% of them. The leading ten clones occupy 3% to 4.5% of the sample. The sample was blood, taken from a patient who underwent chemoradiotherapy. The receptors were sampled from a human donor with HPV-associated anogenital cancer.

This clone showed up just once. The rearrangement uses TRBV6-1 and TRBJ2-1; D remains unclear. CDR1 and CDR2 from the germline V gene are MNHNS and SASEGT. V was cut by 1 base and J by 2 bases, with 9 bases left in between. The CDR3 covers 15 residues. CDR3 in DNA: TGTGCCAGCAGTGAAGATCCAGATACCTACAATGAGCAGTTCTTC. Protein product: CASSEDPDTYNEQFF.

The chain joins TRBV5-1 to TRBJ2-3, with D possibly TRBD1 on 5 matching bases. Germline-derived CDR1 and CDR2 are SGHRS and YFSETQ. The CDR3 consists of 13 residues. The V and J ends lost 1 base and 5 bases respectively, with 8 bases between them. The CDR3 DNA sequence: TGCGCCAGCAGCTTGATAGGACAAGATACGCAGTATTTT. Protein sequence: CASSLIGQDTQYF. The entire variable domain, with the rest obtained from reference TRBV5-1 and TRBJ2-3, is as follows: KAGVTQTPRYLIKTRGQQVTLSCSPISGHRSVSWYQQTPGQGLQFLFEYFSETQRNKGNFPGRFSGRQFSNSRSEMNVSTLELGDSALYLCASSLIGQDTQYFGPGTRLTVL.

This chain connects TRBV19 to TRBJ2-6, with D hard to call. This CDR3 contains 14 residues. Germline values: CDR1 LNHDA, CDR2 SQIVND (reference sequence). The germline V and J ends were trimmed by 1 base and 4 bases, with 5 bases remaining between them. CDR3 sequence reads: CASSIGSGANVLTF. As DNA, the CDR3 is TGTGCCAGTAGTATAGGATCGGGGGCCAACGTCCTGACTTTC.

This chain connects TRBV9 to TRBJ1-1; tentative D call: TRBD1 (5 bases). The CDR3 loop spans 13 amino acids. The germline V and J ends were trimmed by 4 bases and 3 bases, with 10 bases remaining between them. In germline, CDR1 is SGDLS, CDR2 YYNGEE. The CDR3 DNA reads TGTGCCAGCAGCCACCGAGGGGACACTGAAGCTTTCTTT. Translating it yields CASSHRGDTEAFF.

The chain has TRBV5-1 and TRBJ2-3, with 8 bases matching TRBD2. J gave up 2 bases and V 3 bases, and 5 bases lay outside the gene matches. Germline CDR1 SGHRS, CDR2 YFSETQ. This CDR3 spans 15 amino acids. CDR3 region: CASSWSGGSTDTQYF. CDR3 sequence (DNA): TGCGCCAGCAGCTGGAGCGGGGGATCCACAGATACGCAGTATTTT. Using reference TRBV5-1 and TRBJ2-3 for the parts outside the CDR3, the full variable domain is KAGVTQTPRYLIKTRGQQVTLSCSPISGHRSVSWYQQTPGQGLQFLFEYFSETQRNKGNFPGRFSGRQFSNSRSEMNVSTLELGDSALYLCASSWSGGSTDTQYFGPGTRLTVL.

The rearrangement links TRBV4-3 to TRBJ1-1; D may be TRBD1 (5 bases). The V and J ends lost 4 bases and 7 bases respectively, with 10 bases between them. CDR1 is LGHNA and CDR2 is YSLEER in the germline V gene. The CDR3 runs to 12 residues. CDR3 region: CASSRVQGEAFF. The DNA for the CDR3 is TGCGCCAGCAGCCGAGTCCAGGGTGAAGCTTTCTTT.

The rearrangement uses TRBV18 and TRBJ1-1; TRBD1 aligns across 8 bases. The CDR3 runs to 13 residues. The V gene's germline CDR1 is KGHSH and CDR2 LQKENI. V lost 8 bases, J lost 12 bases, and 14 bases stayed unmatched. The CDR3 DNA reads TGTGCCAGCCGCCTCCGGACAGGGATCGAGACTTTCTTT. Its translation is CASRLRTGIETFF.

In this sample, this clone turned up once. V gene TRBV25-1 combines with J gene TRBJ2-5; a possible D gene is TRBD1 (7 bases). This CDR3 has 15 residues. Looked up from germline, CDR1 is MGHDK and CDR2 is SYGVNS. Trimming took off 6 bases at V and 7 bases at J, with 21 bases between the two ends. The CDR3 DNA reads as TGTGCCAGCAGCCCCCCGGGAAGTCAGGGGGGGACCCAGTACTTC. Its translation is CASSPPGSQGGTQYF. The full variable domain, completed using reference TRBV25-1 and TRBJ2-5, is EADIYQTPRYLVIGTGKKITLECSQTMGHDKMYWYQQDPGMELHLIHYSYGVNSTEKGDLSSESTVSRIRTEHFPLTLESARPSHTSQYLCASSPPGSQGGTQYFGPGTRLLVL.

The chain recombines TRBV6-6 with TRBJ2-3; TRBD2 is a possible D gene (6 bases). In germline, CDR1 is MNHNY, CDR2 SVGAGI (reference sequence). V shed 7 bases and J shed 0 bases, with 11 bases lying between them. This CDR3 comprises 14 residues. CDR3 protein: CASTPSGSTDTQYF. The CDR3 DNA reads as TGTGCCAGCACCCCGAGCGGGAGCACAGATACGCAGTATTTT.

V gene TRBV2 combines with J gene TRBJ2-3; 16 bases are shared with TRBD2. This CDR3 region has 15 residues. The J segment lost 13 bases and the V segment lost 6 bases, leaving 10 bases of the junction unmatched. Germline CDR1 and CDR2: SNHLY and FYNNEI. CDR3 DNA sequence: TGTGCCAGCAGCTTAGCGGGACTAGCGGGGGGGCAGGAGTATTTT. Its protein is CASSLAGLAGGQEYF.

This chain links TRBV14 with TRBJ2-1, with D possibly matching TRBD2 (6 bases). Germline V gene lookup returns CDR1 SGHDN and CDR2 FVKESK. Trimming pared 3 bases from V and 0 bases from J, leaving 9 bases between. The CDR3 covers 15 residues. The CDR3 nucleotides are TGTGCCAGCAGCCAGGGACTGAGCTCCTACAATGAGCAGTTCTTC. As protein: CASSQGLSSYNEQFF.

V and J are TRBV10-3 and TRBJ1-2; 9 nucleotides align to TRBD1. CDR1 is ENHRY and CDR2 is SYGVKD in the germline V gene. The CDR3 is made up of 15 amino acids. V was clipped by 2 bases and J by 6 bases; unmatched bases: 7. CDR3 nucleotide sequence: TGTGCCATCAGTGAGGATCGACAGGGGGTGGATGGCTACACCTTC. The encoded protein is CAISEDRQGVDGYTF.

The chain joins TRBV6-6 to TRBJ2-7; D is ambiguous. The CDR3 covers 13 residues. The V end was cut by 2 bases, the J end by 3 bases, with 8 bases between. The germline gives CDR1 MNHNY, CDR2 SVGAGI (reference sequence). CDR3 residues: CASSYEGRYEQYF. The CDR3 coding sequence is TGTGCCAGCAGTTACGAAGGCCGCTACGAGCAGTACTTC.

This chain uses TRBV7-3 with TRBJ2-2; D gene ambiguous. The germline V and J ends were trimmed by 1 base and 7 bases, with 10 bases remaining between them. Germline V gene sequence: CDR1 SGHTA, CDR2 FQGTGA. CDR3 length equals 14 residues. Here the CDR3 reads CASSLNRPGGELFF. The CDR3 coding sequence is TGTGCCAGCAGCTTAAATCGCCCAGGCGGGGAGCTGTTTTTT.

The chain is built from TRBV5-1 and TRBJ1-4; 7 bases map to TRBD1. The germline V gene has CDR1 SGHRS and CDR2 YFSETQ. The CDR3 loop spans 16 amino acids. V gave up 0 bases and J gave up 0 bases; unmatched junction bases: 2. CDR3 DNA: TGCGCCAGCAGCTTGGGAGGGACAGCAACTAATGAAAAACTGTTTTTT. This gives the protein CASSLGGTATNEKLFF.

The chain combines TRBV7-9 with TRBJ1-2; D possibly corresponds to TRBD1 (5 bases). V shed 5 bases and J shed 4 bases, with 14 bases lying between them. Germline V gene sequence: CDR1 SEHNR, CDR2 FQNEAQ (reference sequence). The CDR3 loop spans 14 amino acids. The CDR3, as DNA: TGTGCCAGCAGCCATCGGGACCGAATCTATGGCTACACCTTC. This translates into CASSHRDRIYGYTF.

The rearrangement uses TRBV4-1 and TRBJ2-1, with a possible D match to TRBD2 (5 bases). V was pared by 3 bases and J by 4 bases, with 13 bases between. CDR1 MGHRA and CDR2 YSYEKL come from the germline V gene. The CDR3 runs 15 residues. The CDR3 loop is CASSHSLDFYNEQFF. The CDR3 bases are TGCGCCAGCAGCCACTCTTTGGACTTTTACAATGAGCAGTTCTTC.

CDR3 sequence reads: CSVVGTSGIYEQYF. The CDR3 coding sequence is TGCAGCGTGGTGGGGACTAGCGGAATCTACGAGCAGTACTTC. The chain joins TRBV29-1 to TRBJ2-7; TRBD2 matches 11 bases. J gave up 3 bases and V 6 bases, and 7 bases lay outside the gene matches. The CDR3 length is 14 residues. CDR1 SQVTM and CDR2 ANQGSEA come from the germline V gene.

With respect to this clone: A read error may produce the germline difference seen at one junction end. The chain couples TRBV29-1 to TRBJ1-2, with 9 bases aligning to TRBD1. This CDR3 region has 13 residues. Looked up from germline, CDR1 is SQVTM and CDR2 is ANQGSEA. This CDR3 reads CSVEGTGYYGYTF. The CDR3 bases are TGCAGCGTGGAAGGGACAGGGTACTATGGCTACACCTTC.

The J gene is TRBJ2-2, the V gene TRBV30; D unresolved. Germline-derived CDR1 and CDR2 are GTSNPN and SVGIG (reference sequence). The CDR3 extends over 13 amino acids. V was shortened by 1 base and J by 3 bases, with 6 bases between the two germline ends. CDR3 sequence: CAWSARDTGELFF. CDR3 sequence (DNA): TGTGCCTGGAGTGCCCGGGACACCGGGGAGCTGTTTTTT.

The CDR3 DNA reads as TGCGCCAGCAGCATAACACAGGGGATGGGTAACACTGAAGCTTTCTTT. Its translation is CASSITQGMGNTEAFF. V and J are TRBV5-1 and TRBJ1-1; 7 positions match TRBD1. CDR3 size: 16 residues. The germline CDR1 and CDR2 sequences are SGHRS and YFSETQ. The trim removed 4 bases at V and 2 bases at J, leaving 11 bases unmatched.

The gene calls are TRBV7-3 and TRBJ1-6; a possible D gene is TRBD1 (6 bases). The CDR3 has 16 amino acids. Germline-derived CDR1 and CDR2 are SGHTA and FQGTGA. V was clipped by 5 bases and J by 0 bases, with 11 bases between them. CDR3 in DNA: TGTGCCAGCAGCCGAGGAGGGGGCTCCTATAATTCACCCCTCCACTTT. Protein sequence: CASSRGGGSYNSPLHF.

Sample share makes this clone medium-sized. This rearrangement joins TRBV6-5 to TRBJ1-1, with unresolved D. Trimming removed 0 bases at V and 4 bases at J, with 6 bases between. Germline CDR1 is MNHEY and CDR2 is SVGAGI. The CDR3 consists of 13 residues. CDR3 sequence (DNA): TGTGCCAGCAGTTACTCAGAAGTCACTGAAGCTTTCTTT. It is translated as CASSYSEVTEAFF.

The J gene is TRBJ2-3, the V gene TRBV5-1; D is perhaps TRBD2 (5 bases). The CDR3 has 14 residues. V lost 1 base and J 1 base, leaving 7 bases between the germline ends. Germline CDR1 SGHRS, CDR2 YFSETQ. The CDR3 region is CASSLQRGTDTQYF. CDR3 bases: TGCGCCAGCAGCTTGCAGAGGGGCACAGATACGCAGTATTTT.

V is TRBV18 and J is TRBJ2-1; TRBD2 matches 10 bases. Germline lookup yields CDR1 KGHSH and CDR2 LQKENI. Trimming took 3 bases from V and 4 from J; bases not matched to a gene: 9. There are 17 residues in the CDR3. DNA for the CDR3: TGTGCCAGCTCACCGTTTGTCCTAGCGGGGGTATACAATGAGCAGTTCTTC. Protein sequence: CASSPFVLAGVYNEQFF.

This clone showed up just a few times. The chain recombines TRBV7-3 with TRBJ2-7; 8 nucleotides match TRBD2. CDR1 is SGHTA, CDR2 FQGTGA, per germline. Unmatched junction bases numbered 6, after V lost 5 bases and J lost 6 bases. The CDR3 spans 13 residues. The CDR3 DNA sequence: TGTGCCAGCAGCCCACGGGGGGGCCCCGAGCAGTACTTC. Its protein is CASSPRGGPEQYF.

The chain links TRBV2 to TRBJ1-4, with D possibly TRBD1 on 6 matching bases. This CDR3 region has 13 residues. The V and J ends lost 8 bases and 4 bases respectively, with 11 bases between them. CDR1 and CDR2 (germline): SNHLY, FYNNEI. The CDR3: CASQGLGNEKLFF. CDR3 in DNA: TGTGCCAGCCAGGGGTTGGGTAATGAAAAACTGTTTTTT.

The chain links TRBV6-5 to TRBJ2-2; tentatively, D is TRBD2 (6 bases). Germline V gene sequence: CDR1 MNHEY, CDR2 SVGAGI. V lost 6 bases and J 0 bases, leaving 11 bases between the germline ends. This CDR3 is 15 amino acids long. CDR3 nucleotide sequence: TGTGCCAGCAGCCTCGGGGGAGCGAACACCGGGGAGCTGTTTTTT. Translated: CASSLGGANTGELFF.

This clone showed up just a few times. The chain links TRBV18 to TRBJ1-1; D gene uncertain. This CDR3 has 14 amino acids. Germline V gene sequence: CDR1 KGHSH, CDR2 LQKENI. V lost 5 bases to trimming and J lost 7 bases, with 17 bases between them. The CDR3, as DNA: TGTGCCAGCTCAGACTTCAGGACCGAGCGTGAAGCTTTCTTT. It is translated as CASSDFRTEREAFF. The full variable domain, rest sourced from reference TRBV18 and TRBJ1-1, is NAGVMQNPRHLVRRRGQEARLRCSPMKGHSHVYWYRQLPEEGLKFMVYLQKENIIDESGMPKERFSAEFPKEGPSILRIQQVVRGDSAAYFCASSDFRTEREAFFGQGTRLTVV.

The chain combines TRBV7-2 with TRBJ2-7; D ambiguous. CDR1 and CDR2 (germline): SGHTA, FQGNSA. The V end lost 5 bases, the J end lost 2 bases, and 7 bases lay between the germline ends. The CDR3 consists of 12 residues. The CDR3 DNA reads as TGTGCCAGCAGCCTAGTACCCTACGAGCAGTACTTC. Translation gives CASSLVPYEQYF.